This T cell receptor (beta chain) was retrieved from a study of T cell changes during pregnancy in multiple sclerosis. V was clipped by 4 bases and J by 4 bases; unmatched bases: 18. Germline values: CDR1 LNHNV, CDR2 YYDKDF (reference sequence). This CDR3 spans 18 amino acids. Produced via immunoSEQ multiplex PCR; TCRdb's table is partial and in-frame only. Counted here are about 53,000 clones, roughly 91% occurring once; the ten biggest clones make up 0.5%. The rearrangement links TRBV15 to TRBJ1-1; 7 bases agree with TRBD1. The sequences come from CD4+ T cells from peripheral blood mononuclear cells, collected in the third trimester of pregnancy. The sequence came from a female donor with multiple sclerosis, enrolled in a pregnancy study. Written as DNA, the CDR3 is TGTGCCACCAGCAACAACCGAAGAGACAGGGACTCGAGCACTGAAGCTTTCTTT. Residues: CATSNNRRDRDSSTEAFF.